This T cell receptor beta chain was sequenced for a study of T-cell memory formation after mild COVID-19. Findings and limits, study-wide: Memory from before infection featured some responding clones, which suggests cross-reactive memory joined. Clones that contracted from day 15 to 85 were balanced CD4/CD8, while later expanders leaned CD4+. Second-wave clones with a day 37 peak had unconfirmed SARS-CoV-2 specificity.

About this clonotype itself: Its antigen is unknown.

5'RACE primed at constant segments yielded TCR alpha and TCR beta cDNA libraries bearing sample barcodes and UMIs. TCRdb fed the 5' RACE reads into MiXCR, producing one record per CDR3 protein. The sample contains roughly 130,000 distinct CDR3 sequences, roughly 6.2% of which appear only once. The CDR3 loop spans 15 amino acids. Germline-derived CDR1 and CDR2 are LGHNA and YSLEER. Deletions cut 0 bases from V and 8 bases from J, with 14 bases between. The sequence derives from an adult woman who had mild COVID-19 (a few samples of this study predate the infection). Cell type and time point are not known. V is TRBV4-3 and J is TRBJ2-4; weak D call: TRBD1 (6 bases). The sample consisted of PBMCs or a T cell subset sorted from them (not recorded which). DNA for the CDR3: TGCGCCAGCAGCCAAGATGGGCAGGGGATAGACATTCAGTACTTC. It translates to CASSQDGQGIDIQYF.